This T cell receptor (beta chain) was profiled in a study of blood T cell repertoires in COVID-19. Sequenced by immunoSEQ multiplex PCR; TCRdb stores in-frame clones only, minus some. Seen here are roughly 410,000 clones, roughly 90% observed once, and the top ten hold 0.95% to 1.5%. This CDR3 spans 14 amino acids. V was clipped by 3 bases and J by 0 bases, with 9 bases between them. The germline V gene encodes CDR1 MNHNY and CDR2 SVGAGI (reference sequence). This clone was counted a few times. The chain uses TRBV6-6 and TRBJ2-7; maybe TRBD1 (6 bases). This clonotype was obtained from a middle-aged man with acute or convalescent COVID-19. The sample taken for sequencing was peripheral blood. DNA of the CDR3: TGTGCCAGCAGTTATGGACAGAGCTCCTACGAGCAGTACTTC. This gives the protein CASSYGQSSYEQYF.